What follows describes a single TCR beta chain. Original handling: Nucleated cell counts were estimated from reference gene primer amplification. The assay was immunoSEQ multiplex PCR, and TCRdb's table has in-frame clones only and misses some. The V and J calls and clone size are taken from that table; D and trimming were inferred from the DNA. This table holds about 200,000 clones, 80% to 85% found once. The data are from a study of blood T cell repertoires in COVID-19. Study information: Samples of COVID-19 (acute and convalescent) were obtained from the United States, Italy and Spain. T cells, B-cell-depleted T cells, or PBMCs supplied cDNA or gDNA.

Material for sequencing was PBMCs or T cells enriched from blood (not recorded which). This TCR came from a man in his forties or fifties who had recovered from COVID-19.

The CDR3: CASFRGQQETQYF. The CDR3, as DNA: TGTGCCAGCTTCCGCGGACAGCAAGAGACCCAGTACTTC. The rearrangement uses TRBV18 and TRBJ2-5, with TRBD1 as a possible D gene (6 bases). With 7 bases removed from V and 2 bases from J, the gap between germline ends came to 11 bases. The CDR3 spans 13 residues. Germline V gives CDR1 KGHSH, CDR2 LQKENI.